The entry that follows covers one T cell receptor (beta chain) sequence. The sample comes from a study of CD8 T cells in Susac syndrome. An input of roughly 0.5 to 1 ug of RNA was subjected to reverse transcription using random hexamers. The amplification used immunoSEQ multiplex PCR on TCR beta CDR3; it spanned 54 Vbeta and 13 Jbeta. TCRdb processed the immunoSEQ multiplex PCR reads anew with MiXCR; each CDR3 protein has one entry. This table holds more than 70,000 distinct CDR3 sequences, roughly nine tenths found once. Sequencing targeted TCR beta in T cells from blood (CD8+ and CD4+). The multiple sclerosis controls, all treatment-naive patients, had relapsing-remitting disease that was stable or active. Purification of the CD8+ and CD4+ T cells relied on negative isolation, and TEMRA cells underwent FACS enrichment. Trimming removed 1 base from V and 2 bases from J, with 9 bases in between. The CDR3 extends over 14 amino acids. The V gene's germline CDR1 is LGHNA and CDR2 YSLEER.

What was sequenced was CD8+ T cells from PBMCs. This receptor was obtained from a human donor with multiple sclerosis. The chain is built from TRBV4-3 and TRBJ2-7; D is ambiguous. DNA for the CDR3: TGCGCCAGCAGCCAAGGTATCGGAGCCTACGAGCAGTACTTC. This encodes CASSQGIGAYEQYF.